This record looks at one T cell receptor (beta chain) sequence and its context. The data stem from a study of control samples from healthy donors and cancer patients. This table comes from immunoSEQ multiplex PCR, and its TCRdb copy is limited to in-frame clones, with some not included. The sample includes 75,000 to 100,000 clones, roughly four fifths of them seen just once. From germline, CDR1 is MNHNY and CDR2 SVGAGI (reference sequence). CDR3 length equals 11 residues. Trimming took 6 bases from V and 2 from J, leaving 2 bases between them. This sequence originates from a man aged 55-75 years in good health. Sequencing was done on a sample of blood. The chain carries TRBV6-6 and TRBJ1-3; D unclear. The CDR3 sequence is CASRTGNTIYF. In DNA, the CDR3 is TGTGCCAGCAGGACTGGAAACACCATATATTTT.